The TCR beta chain described here comes from a study of regulatory dendritic cells for organ transplantation. Background on the study: Day 6 dendritic cell cultures were stimulated with LPS.

About this clone itself: Its antigen is as yet unknown. Germline and junction disagree at one end, which may indicate a read error.

This CDR3 is 16 amino acids long. CDR1 is SGHAT and CDR2 is FQNNGV in the germline V gene. Some clones are missing from TCRdb's copy, which holds only in-frame ones; the method was immunoSEQ multiplex PCR. In the table there are under 15,000 clones, about 80% of which are singletons. Study conclusions and caveats: Mature dendritic cells appeared to drive more memory CD8+ clonal expansion than regulatory ones.

Sorted subsets were CFSE-labeled and cultured about 5 days with allogeneic dendritic cells. CD4+ or CD8+ T cells were sorted as naive CD45RA+ or memory CD45RO+. The V gene is TRBV11-2, the J gene TRBJ2-3; 8 bases are shared with TRBD2. This TCR was recovered from a human donor in good health. The sample comprised naive CD4+ T cells from blood cultured with regulatory dendritic cells. Noted subset: CD45RA+ naive T cells. The DNA of the CDR3 is TGTGCCGGCAGCTCCCCTGGGCGGGGGGTACCAGATACGCAGTATTTT. Its translation: CAGSSPGRGVPDTQYF.